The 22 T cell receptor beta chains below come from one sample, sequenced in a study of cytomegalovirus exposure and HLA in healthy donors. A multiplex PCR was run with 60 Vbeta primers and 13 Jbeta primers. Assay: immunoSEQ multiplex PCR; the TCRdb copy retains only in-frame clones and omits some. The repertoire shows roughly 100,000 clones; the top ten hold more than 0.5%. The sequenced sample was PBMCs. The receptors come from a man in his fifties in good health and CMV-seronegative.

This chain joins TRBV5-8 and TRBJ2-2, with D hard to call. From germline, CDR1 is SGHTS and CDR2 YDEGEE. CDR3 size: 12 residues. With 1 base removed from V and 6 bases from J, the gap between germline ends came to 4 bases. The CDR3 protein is CASSLSAGELFF. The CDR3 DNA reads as TGTGCCAGCAGCTTGTCAGCCGGGGAGCTGTTTTTT. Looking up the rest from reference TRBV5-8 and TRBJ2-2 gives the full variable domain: EAGVTQSPTHLIKTRGQQATLRCSPISGHTSVYWYQQALGLGLQFLLWYDEGEERNRGNFPPRFSGRQFPNYSSELNVNALELEDSALYLCASSLSAGELFFGEGSRLTVL.

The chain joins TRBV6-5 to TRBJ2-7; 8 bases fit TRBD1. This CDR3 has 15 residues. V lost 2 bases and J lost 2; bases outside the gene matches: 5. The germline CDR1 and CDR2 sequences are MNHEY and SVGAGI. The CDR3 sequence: CASSYKQGGPYEQYF. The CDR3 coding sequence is TGTGCCAGCAGTTACAAACAGGGGGGACCCTACGAGCAGTACTTC.

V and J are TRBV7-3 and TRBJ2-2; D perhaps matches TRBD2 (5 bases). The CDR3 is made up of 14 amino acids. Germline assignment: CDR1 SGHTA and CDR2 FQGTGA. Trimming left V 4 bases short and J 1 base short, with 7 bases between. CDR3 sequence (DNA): TGTGCCAGCAGCTCCCGGGGGAACACCGGGGAGCTGTTTTTT. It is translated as CASSSRGNTGELFF.

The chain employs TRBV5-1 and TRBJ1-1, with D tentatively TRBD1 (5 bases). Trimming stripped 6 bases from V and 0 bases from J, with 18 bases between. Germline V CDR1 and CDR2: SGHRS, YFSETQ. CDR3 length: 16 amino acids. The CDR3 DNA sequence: TGCGCCAGCAATTCGCGGCAGGGAGGGATGAACACTGAAGCTTTCTTT. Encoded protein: CASNSRQGGMNTEAFF.

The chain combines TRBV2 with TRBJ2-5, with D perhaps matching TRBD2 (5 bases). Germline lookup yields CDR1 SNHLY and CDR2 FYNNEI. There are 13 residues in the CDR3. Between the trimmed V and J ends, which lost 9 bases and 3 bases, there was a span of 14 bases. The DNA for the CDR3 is TGTGCCAGTCGATTCGGGAACGAAGAGACCCAGTACTTC. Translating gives CASRFGNEETQYF.

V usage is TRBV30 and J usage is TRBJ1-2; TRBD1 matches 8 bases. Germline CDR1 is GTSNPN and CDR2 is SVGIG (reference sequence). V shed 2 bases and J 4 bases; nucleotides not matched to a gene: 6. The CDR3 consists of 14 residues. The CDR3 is CAWSSGQGGYGYTF. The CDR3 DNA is TGTGCCTGGAGTTCCGGACAGGGAGGCTATGGCTACACCTTC.

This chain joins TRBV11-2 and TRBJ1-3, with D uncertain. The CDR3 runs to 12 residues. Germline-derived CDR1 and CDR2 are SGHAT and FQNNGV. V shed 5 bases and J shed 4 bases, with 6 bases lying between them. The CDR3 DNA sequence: TGTGCCAGCAGCCCTACCGGAAACACCATATATTTT. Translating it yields CASSPTGNTIYF.

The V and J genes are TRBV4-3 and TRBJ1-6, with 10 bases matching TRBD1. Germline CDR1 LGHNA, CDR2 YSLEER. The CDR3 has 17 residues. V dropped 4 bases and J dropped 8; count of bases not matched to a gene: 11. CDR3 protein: CASSLSGGDRGYSPLHF. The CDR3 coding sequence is TGCGCCAGCAGCCTTTCCGGTGGGGACAGGGGATATTCACCCCTCCACTTT.

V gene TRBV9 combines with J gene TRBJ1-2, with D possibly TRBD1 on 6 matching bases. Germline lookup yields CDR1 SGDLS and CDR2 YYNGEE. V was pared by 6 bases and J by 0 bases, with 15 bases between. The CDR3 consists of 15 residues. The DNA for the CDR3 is TGTGCCAGCACCGTGGCGGACAGAGCTAACTATGGCTACACCTTC. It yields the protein CASTVADRANYGYTF.

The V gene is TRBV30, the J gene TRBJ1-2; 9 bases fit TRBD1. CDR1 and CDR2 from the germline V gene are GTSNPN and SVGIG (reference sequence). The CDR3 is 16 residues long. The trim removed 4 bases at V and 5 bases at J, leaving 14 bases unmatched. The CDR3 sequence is CAWKIIAGTGTYGYTF. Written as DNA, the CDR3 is TGTGCCTGGAAGATAATAGCCGGGACAGGGACGTATGGCTACACCTTC.

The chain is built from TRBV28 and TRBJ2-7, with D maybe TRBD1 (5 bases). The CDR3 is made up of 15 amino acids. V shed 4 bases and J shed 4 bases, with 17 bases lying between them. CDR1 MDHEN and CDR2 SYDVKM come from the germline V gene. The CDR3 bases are TGTGCCAGCAGTTCGCCACAGGTTTTGAAATACGAGCAGTACTTC. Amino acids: CASSSPQVLKYEQYF.

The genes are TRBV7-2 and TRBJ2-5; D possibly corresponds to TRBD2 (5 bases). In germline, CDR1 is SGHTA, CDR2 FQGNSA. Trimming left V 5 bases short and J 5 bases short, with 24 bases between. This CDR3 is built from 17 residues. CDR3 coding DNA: TGTGCCAGCAGCGCACCGGGATCCAAAACCCGAGGGGAGACCCAGTACTTC. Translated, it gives CASSAPGSKTRGETQYF.

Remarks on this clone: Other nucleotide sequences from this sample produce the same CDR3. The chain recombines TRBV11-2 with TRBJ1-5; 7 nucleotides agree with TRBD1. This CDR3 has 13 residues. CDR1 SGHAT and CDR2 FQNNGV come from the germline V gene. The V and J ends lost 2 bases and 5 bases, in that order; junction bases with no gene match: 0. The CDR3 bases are TGTGCCAGCAGCTTAACAGGGGATCAGCCCCAGCATTTT. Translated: CASSLTGDQPQHF.

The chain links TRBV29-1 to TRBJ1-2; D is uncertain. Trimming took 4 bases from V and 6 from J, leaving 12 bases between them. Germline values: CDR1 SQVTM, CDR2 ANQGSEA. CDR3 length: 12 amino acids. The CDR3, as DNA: TGCAGCGTTGTCGATAGGGAGCATGGCTACACCTTC. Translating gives CSVVDREHGYTF.

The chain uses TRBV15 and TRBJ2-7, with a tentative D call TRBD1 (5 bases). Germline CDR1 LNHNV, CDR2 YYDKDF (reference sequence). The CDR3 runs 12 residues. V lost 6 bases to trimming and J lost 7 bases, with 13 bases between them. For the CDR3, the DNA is TGTGCCACCAGGAAAGGGGCTTCGGAGCAGTACTTC. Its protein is CATRKGASEQYF.

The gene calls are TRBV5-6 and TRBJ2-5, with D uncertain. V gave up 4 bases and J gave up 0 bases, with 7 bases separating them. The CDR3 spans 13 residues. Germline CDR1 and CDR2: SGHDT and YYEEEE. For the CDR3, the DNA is TGTGCCAGCAGCGCGACTTACCAAGAGACCCAGTACTTC. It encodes CASSATYQETQYF.

CDR3 region: CASSLAMGAGTEPQHF. The CDR3 DNA is TGTGCCAGCAGCTTGGCCATGGGGGCAGGAACGGAGCCCCAGCATTTT. The chain is built from TRBV5-8 and TRBJ1-5, with a weak D call TRBD1 (6 bases). V shed 0 bases and J shed 8 bases, with 18 bases lying between them. The CDR3 consists of 16 residues. From germline, CDR1 is SGHTS and CDR2 YDEGEE.

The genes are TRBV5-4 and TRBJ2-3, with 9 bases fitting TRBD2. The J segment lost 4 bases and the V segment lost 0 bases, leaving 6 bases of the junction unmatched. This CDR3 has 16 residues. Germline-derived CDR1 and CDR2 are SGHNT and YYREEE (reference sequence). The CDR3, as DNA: TGTGCCAGCAGCTTGGGCGGGAGGGCCTTGGCAGATACGCAGTATTTT. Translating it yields CASSLGGRALADTQYF.

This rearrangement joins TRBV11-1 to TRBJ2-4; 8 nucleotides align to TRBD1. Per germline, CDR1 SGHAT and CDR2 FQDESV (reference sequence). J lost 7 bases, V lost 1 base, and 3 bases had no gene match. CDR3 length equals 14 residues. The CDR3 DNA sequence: TGTGCCAGCAGCTTAGGCAGGACAGGGAACATTCAGTACTTC. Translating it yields CASSLGRTGNIQYF.

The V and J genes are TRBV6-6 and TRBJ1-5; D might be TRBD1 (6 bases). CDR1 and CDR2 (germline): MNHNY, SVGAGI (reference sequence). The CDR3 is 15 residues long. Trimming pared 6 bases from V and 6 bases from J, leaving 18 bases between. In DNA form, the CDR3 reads TGTGCCAGCAGCCGGACGGCAGGGGAATCTCAGCCCCAGCATTTT. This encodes CASSRTAGESQPQHF.

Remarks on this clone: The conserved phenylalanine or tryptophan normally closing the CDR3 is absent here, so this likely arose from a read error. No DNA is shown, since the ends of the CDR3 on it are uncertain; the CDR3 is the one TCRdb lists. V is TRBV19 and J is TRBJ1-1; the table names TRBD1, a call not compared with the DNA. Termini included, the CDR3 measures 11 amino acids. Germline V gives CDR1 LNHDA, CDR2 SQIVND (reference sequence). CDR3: CASSKPGQRLG.

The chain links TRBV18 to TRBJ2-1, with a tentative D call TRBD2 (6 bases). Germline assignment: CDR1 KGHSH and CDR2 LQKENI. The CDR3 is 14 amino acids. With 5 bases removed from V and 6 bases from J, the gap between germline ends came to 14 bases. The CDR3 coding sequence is TGTGCCAGCTCAGCCGGGACTTACGGCAATGAGCAGTTCTTC. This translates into CASSAGTYGNEQFF.